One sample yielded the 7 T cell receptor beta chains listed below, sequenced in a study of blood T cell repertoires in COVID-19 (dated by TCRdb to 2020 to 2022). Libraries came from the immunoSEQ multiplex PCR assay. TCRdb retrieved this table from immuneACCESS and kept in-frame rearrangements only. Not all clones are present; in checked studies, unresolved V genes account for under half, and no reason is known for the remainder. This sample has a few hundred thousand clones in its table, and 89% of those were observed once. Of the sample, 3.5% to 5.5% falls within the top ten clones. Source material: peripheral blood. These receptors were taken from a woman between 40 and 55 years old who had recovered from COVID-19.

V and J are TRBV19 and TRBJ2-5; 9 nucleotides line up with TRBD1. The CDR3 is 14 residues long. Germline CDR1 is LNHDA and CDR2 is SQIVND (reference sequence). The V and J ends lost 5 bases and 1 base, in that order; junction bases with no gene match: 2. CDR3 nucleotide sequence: TGTGCCAGTAGTTGGGGACAGGGCCAAGAGACCCAGTACTTC. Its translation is CASSWGQGQETQYF.

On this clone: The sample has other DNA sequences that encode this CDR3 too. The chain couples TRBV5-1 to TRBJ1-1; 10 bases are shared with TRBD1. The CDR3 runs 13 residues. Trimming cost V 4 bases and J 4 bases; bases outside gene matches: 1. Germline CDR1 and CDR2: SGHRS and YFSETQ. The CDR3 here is CASSGQGGTEAFF. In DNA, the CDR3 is TGCGCCAGCAGCGGACAGGGGGGCACTGAAGCTTTCTTT.

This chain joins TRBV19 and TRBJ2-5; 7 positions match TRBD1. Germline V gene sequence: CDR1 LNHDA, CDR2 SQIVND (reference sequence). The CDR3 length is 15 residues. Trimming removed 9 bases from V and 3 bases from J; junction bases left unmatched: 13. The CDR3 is CASQPTGELKETQYF. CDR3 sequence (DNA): TGTGCCAGCCAACCAACAGGGGAACTTAAAGAGACCCAGTACTTC.

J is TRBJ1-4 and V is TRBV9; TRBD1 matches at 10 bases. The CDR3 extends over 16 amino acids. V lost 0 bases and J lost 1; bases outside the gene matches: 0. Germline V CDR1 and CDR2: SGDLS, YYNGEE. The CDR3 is CASSVGDRGTNEKLFF. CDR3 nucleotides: TGTGCCAGCAGCGTAGGGGACAGGGGAACTAATGAAAAACTGTTTTTT.

The CDR3 sequence is CASSLGGERQETQYF. Written as DNA, the CDR3 is TGTGCCAGCAGCTTAGGGGGGGAGAGACAAGAGACCCAGTACTTC. This chain uses TRBV11-2 with TRBJ2-5, with a weak D call TRBD2 (6 bases). The germline CDR1 and CDR2 sequences are SGHAT and FQNNGV. The CDR3 extends over 15 amino acids. Between the trimmed V and J ends, which lost 1 base and 2 bases, there was a span of 11 bases.

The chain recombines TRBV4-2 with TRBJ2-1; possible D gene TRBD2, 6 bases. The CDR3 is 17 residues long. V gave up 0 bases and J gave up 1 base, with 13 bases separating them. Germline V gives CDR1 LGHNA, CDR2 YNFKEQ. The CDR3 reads CASSQDLGLLSYNEQFF. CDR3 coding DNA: TGTGCCAGCAGCCAAGATTTGGGACTTCTATCCTACAATGAGCAGTTCTTC.

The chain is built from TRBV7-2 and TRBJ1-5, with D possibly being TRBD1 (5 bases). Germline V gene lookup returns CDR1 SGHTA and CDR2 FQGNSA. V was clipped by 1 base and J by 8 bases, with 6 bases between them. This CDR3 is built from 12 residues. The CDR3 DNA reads TGTGCCAGCAGCTTAGGGGGCAAGCCCCAGCATTTT. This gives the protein CASSLGGKPQHF.